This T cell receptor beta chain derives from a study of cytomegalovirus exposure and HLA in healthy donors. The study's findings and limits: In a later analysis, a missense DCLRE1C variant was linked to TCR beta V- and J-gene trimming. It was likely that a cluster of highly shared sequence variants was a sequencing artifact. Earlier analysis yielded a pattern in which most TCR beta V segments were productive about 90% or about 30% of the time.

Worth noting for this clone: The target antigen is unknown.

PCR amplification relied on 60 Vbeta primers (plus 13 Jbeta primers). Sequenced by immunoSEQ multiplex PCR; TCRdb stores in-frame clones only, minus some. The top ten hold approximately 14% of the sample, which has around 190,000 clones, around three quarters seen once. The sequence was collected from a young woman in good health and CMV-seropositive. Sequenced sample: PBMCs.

DNA of the CDR3: TGCGCCAGCAGCTTGGCTGGAGTTAAGGGCACAGATACGCAGTATTTT. It translates to CASSLAGVKGTDTQYF. The chain combines TRBV5-1 with TRBJ2-3; the D is unclear. The CDR3 has 16 amino acids. The V end was cut by 0 bases, the J end by 1 base, with 12 bases between. Per the germline V gene, CDR1 is SGHRS and CDR2 is YFSETQ.